Shown below are 13 T cell receptor beta chains from a single sample sequenced in a study of spatial heterogeneity in lung cancer. This sample's time point: blood at routine non-recurrence follow-up after resection. No cell sorting; template was whole RNA from tumor, lung tissue or PBMC. TCRdb called the 5' RACE reads again in MiXCR, with one record for every CDR3 protein. The sample consists of about 52,000 distinct CDR3 sequences, 6% to 8.5% of them appearing once. Sample: PBMCs, taken at follow-up. The receptors were sampled from a female donor with early-stage non-small cell lung cancer.

This clonotype was detected only a few times. The chain has TRBV20-1 and TRBJ1-3; D is ambiguous. Germline CDR1 reads DFQATT; CDR2 reads SNEGSKA (reference sequence). The length of the CDR3 is 12 residues. Trimming stripped 2 bases from V and 3 bases from J, with 5 bases between. The DNA of the CDR3 is TGCAGTGCTAGACAGAGTGGAAACACCATATATTTT. The encoded protein is CSARQSGNTIYF.

This clonotype has a handful of counts. The rearrangement links TRBV7-2 to TRBJ2-1, with 8 bases aligning to TRBD1. CDR3 length: 15 amino acids. V gave up 5 bases and J gave up 4 bases; unmatched junction bases: 7. The V gene's germline CDR1 is SGHTA and CDR2 FQGNSA. The DNA of the CDR3 is TGTGCCAGCAGCCGACAGGGACAGGTATACAATGAGCAGTTCTTC. Protein product: CASSRQGQVYNEQFF. Together with reference TRBV7-2 and TRBJ2-1, the CDR3 gives the full variable domain: GAGVSQSPSNKVTEKGKDVELRCDPISGHTALYWYRQSLGQGLEFLIYFQGNSAPDKSGLPSDRFSAERTGGSVSTLTIQRTQQEDSAVYLCASSRQGQVYNEQFFGPGTRLTVL.

This clonotype appeared many times. The chain's CDR3 is CASSPPWNTQYF. CDR3 nucleotides: TGCGCCAGCAGCCCCCCGTGGAATACGCAGTATTTT. The gene calls are TRBV4-1 and TRBJ2-3; D uncertain. This CDR3 contains 12 residues. In germline, CDR1 is MGHRA, CDR2 YSYEKL. V gave up 4 bases and J gave up 7 bases, with 9 bases separating them.

This clonotype was seen a handful of times. This chain connects TRBV20-1 to TRBJ2-2; D not certain. Deletions cut 3 bases from V and 0 bases from J, with 5 bases between. Germline V gene data show CDR1 as DFQATT and CDR2 as SNEGSKA (reference sequence). This CDR3 spans 13 amino acids. As DNA, the CDR3 is TGCAGTGCTAGGGCATCGAACACCGGGGAGCTGTTTTTT. Amino acid sequence: CSARASNTGELFF.

This clonotype was seen a few times. The chain carries TRBV7-2 and TRBJ1-5; no firm D call. Germline V lookup: CDR1 SGHTA, CDR2 FQGNSA. The V and J ends lost 1 base and 5 bases respectively, with 6 bases between them. CDR3 length: 13 amino acids. The CDR3 loop reads CASSLGNHQPQHF. The DNA of the CDR3 is TGTGCCAGCAGCTTAGGGAATCATCAGCCCCAGCATTTT. The full variable domain, completed using reference TRBV7-2 and TRBJ1-5, is GAGVSQSPSNKVTEKGKDVELRCDPISGHTALYWYRQSLGQGLEFLIYFQGNSAPDKSGLPSDRFSAERTGGSVSTLTIQRTQQEDSAVYLCASSLGNHQPQHFGDGTRLSIL.

This clonotype was seen a few times. V is TRBV12-5 and J is TRBJ1-5; D is unresolved. V lost 5 bases, J lost 0 bases, and 20 bases lay in between. The germline V gene encodes CDR1 LGHNT and CDR2 FRNRAP. The CDR3 runs 18 residues. CDR3 residues: CASGGVGKTAVSNQPQHF. The CDR3 region has the DNA TGTGCTAGTGGTGGGGTAGGGAAAACAGCAGTTAGCAATCAGCCCCAGCATTTT.

The chain links TRBV24-1 to TRBJ2-1, with 11 positions matching TRBD2. The CDR3 runs to 15 residues. The ends lost 3 bases at V and 7 bases at J; junction bases unmatched: 4. The germline V gene has CDR1 KGHDR and CDR2 SFDVKD. CDR3: CATSDPSGGLNEQFF. In DNA form, the CDR3 reads TGTGCCACCAGTGATCCTAGCGGGGGGTTGAATGAGCAGTTCTTC.

The CDR3 nucleotides read TGTGCCAGCAGCTTAACACCATTGGTCAGCGGGGGGGAAGATACGCAGTATTTT. Protein: CASSLTPLVSGGEDTQYF. The V and J genes are TRBV7-3 and TRBJ2-3; 10 bases line up with TRBD2. J gave up 5 bases and V 0 bases, and 11 bases lay outside the gene matches. The CDR3 loop spans 18 amino acids. Germline values: CDR1 SGHTA, CDR2 FQGTGA.

This clonotype came up a few times. The chain recombines TRBV5-4 with TRBJ2-2; 9 bases align to TRBD2. CDR1 SGHNT and CDR2 YYREEE come from the germline V gene (reference sequence). The CDR3 is 17 residues long. V was clipped by 4 bases and J by 3 bases; unmatched bases: 10. CDR3 sequence reads: CASSPGSVAGDTGELFF. CDR3 nucleotides: TGTGCCAGCAGCCCCGGGTCGGTAGCGGGGGACACCGGGGAGCTGTTTTTT.

This clonotype was counted many times. V and J are TRBV6-1 and TRBJ1-4, with TRBD1 matching 7 bases. Losses at the gene ends were 5 bases for V and 17 bases for J; bases not matched to a gene: 8. The V gene's germline CDR1 is MNHNS and CDR2 SASEGT. The CDR3 runs to 11 residues. The CDR3 coding sequence is TGTGCCAGCAGTTTTAACAGGGGCGACTTTTTT. Encoded protein: CASSFNRGDFF.

This clonotype was seen at least ten times. The genes are TRBV12-3 or TRBV12-4 and TRBJ2-5; maybe TRBD2 (6 bases). Trimming shortened V by 6 bases and J by 5 bases, and 16 bases separated the two germline ends. The CDR3 contains 14 residues. The CDR3 here is CASRVLWGDETQYF. DNA of the CDR3: TGTGCCAGCAGAGTCCTATGGGGGGATGAGACCCAGTACTTC.

The CDR3 sequence: CASQRGRGTDTQYF. CDR3 sequence (DNA): TGTGCCAGTCAGCGGGGGAGAGGCACAGATACGCAGTATTTT. The chain joins TRBV19 to TRBJ2-3; the match to TRBD2 covers 8 bases. Looked up from germline, CDR1 is LNHDA and CDR2 is SQIVND (reference sequence). V shed 8 bases and J 1 base; nucleotides not matched to a gene: 5. CDR3 length: 14 amino acids.

This clonotype was counted many times. V usage is TRBV5-1 and J usage is TRBJ2-7, with 10 bases fitting TRBD1. J lost 2 bases, V lost 2 bases, and 4 bases had no gene match. Germline V gene data show CDR1 as SGHRS and CDR2 as YFSETQ. The CDR3 has 15 amino acids. This CDR3 is CASSFGTGDPYEQYF. CDR3 nucleotide sequence: TGCGCCAGCAGCTTTGGGACAGGGGACCCCTACGAGCAGTACTTC.